The 18 T cell receptor beta chains listed next were all sequenced from one sample in a study of blood T cell repertoires in COVID-19. TCRdb keeps only in-frame clones here, not all; method: immunoSEQ multiplex PCR. Of approximately 500,000 clones listed, roughly nine tenths are singletons. The specimen was peripheral blood. These receptors all stem from a woman in her fifties or sixties with COVID-19, enrolled during active disease.

The gene calls are TRBV12-3 or TRBV12-4 and TRBJ2-7, with 7 bases aligning to TRBD2. V gave up 6 bases and J gave up 5 bases; unmatched junction bases: 7. There are 13 residues in the CDR3. CDR3 amino acids: CASSPGTTDEQYF. The CDR3 DNA reads as TGTGCCAGCAGCCCCGGGACTACAGACGAGCAGTACTTC.

The chain couples TRBV30 to TRBJ1-2, with unresolved D. Trimming stripped 2 bases from V and 5 bases from J, with 9 bases between. The germline gives CDR1 GTSNPN, CDR2 SVGIG (reference sequence). There are 12 residues in the CDR3. The CDR3 protein is CAWSLTRYGYTF. The CDR3 nucleotides are TGTGCCTGGAGTTTAACTAGATATGGCTACACCTTC.

CDR3 in DNA: TGTGCCAGCAGCGTAGCGTCAGGGGACGGCTACACCTTC. This encodes CASSVASGDGYTF. The genes are TRBV9 and TRBJ1-2; D perhaps matches TRBD1 (6 bases). Trimming removed 0 bases from V and 8 bases from J, with 11 bases in between. The CDR3 loop spans 13 amino acids. Germline V gene data show CDR1 as SGDLS and CDR2 as YYNGEE. Looking up the rest from reference TRBV9 and TRBJ1-2 gives the full variable domain: DSGVTQTPKHLITATGQRVTLRCSPRSGDLSVYWYQQSLDQGLQFLIQYYNGEERAKGNILERFSAQQFPDLHSELNLSSLELGDSALYFCASSVASGDGYTFGSGTRLTVV.

This chain uses TRBV11-3 with TRBJ1-1; D gene ambiguous. Germline V gene sequence: CDR1 SGHNT, CDR2 YENEEA. V was cut by 5 bases and J by 4 bases, with 17 bases left in between. This CDR3 comprises 15 residues. The CDR3 protein is CASSPSAAMSTEAFF. The CDR3 DNA follows: TGTGCCAGCAGCCCGTCGGCGGCAATGAGCACTGAAGCTTTCTTT.

The chain carries TRBV19 and TRBJ2-7, with D perhaps matching TRBD2 (6 bases). Germline CDR1 and CDR2: LNHDA and SQIVND (reference sequence). With 6 bases removed from V and 1 base from J, the gap between germline ends came to 19 bases. The CDR3 extends over 16 amino acids. This chain's CDR3 is CASSKASGGASYEQYF. CDR3 nucleotides: TGTGCCAGTAGCAAGGCGAGTGGCGGGGCATCCTACGAGCAGTACTTC.

This chain links TRBV12-3 or TRBV12-4 with TRBJ1-4; D ambiguous. The CDR3 contains 13 residues. V was trimmed by 8 bases and J by 1 base, leaving 8 bases between them. The CDR3 here is CASSDLTNEKLFF. The CDR3 region has the DNA TGTGCCAGCTCAGACTTAACTAATGAAAAACTGTTTTTT.

Regarding this clone: The same CDR3 is also encoded by other DNA sequences in this sample. The CDR3 DNA follows: TGTGCCAGTAGTATGTGGACAGGGGGTGAAAAACTGTTTTTT. Translating it yields CASSMWTGGEKLFF. This sequence joins TRBV19 and TRBJ1-4; 10 nucleotides line up with TRBD1. The germline V gene has CDR1 LNHDA and CDR2 SQIVND (reference sequence). Trimming took 3 bases from V and 7 from J; bases not matched to a gene: 2. The CDR3 totals 14 residues.

This clone was counted a few times. The V call is TRBV6-5, the J call TRBJ1-1; D gene uncertain. CDR1 is MNHEY and CDR2 is SVGAGI in the germline V gene. Trimming took 2 bases from V and 4 from J, leaving 8 bases between them. The CDR3 length is 13 residues. CDR3 amino acids: CASSYESGTEAFF. The CDR3 DNA reads as TGTGCCAGCAGTTACGAGAGTGGCACTGAAGCTTTCTTT.

This clone was detected a few times. The V call is TRBV7-7, the J call TRBJ2-7; perhaps TRBD2 as D (6 bases). Germline loops: CDR1 SSHAT, CDR2 FNYEAQ (reference sequence). V gave up 5 bases and J gave up 5 bases, with 19 bases separating them. The CDR3 loop spans 15 amino acids. The CDR3 reads CASSPIAGSWDEQYF. The CDR3 DNA reads TGTGCCAGCAGCCCCATCGCGGGGAGCTGGGACGAGCAGTACTTC. The full variable domain, rest sourced from reference TRBV7-7 and TRBJ2-7, is GAGVSQSPRYKVTKRGQDVTLRCDPISSHATLYWYQQALGQGPEFLTYFNYEAQPDKSGLPSDRFSAERPEGSISTLTIQRTEQRDSAMYRCASSPIAGSWDEQYFGPGTRLTVT.

This rearrangement joins TRBV18 to TRBJ2-7, with D possibly TRBD2 on 6 matching bases. The CDR3 has 16 residues. Germline CDR1 and CDR2: KGHSH and LQKENI. V was shortened by 4 bases and J by 9 bases, with 25 bases between the two germline ends. The CDR3 DNA sequence: TGTGCCAGCTCACTCTATACCCGGGACGTGGGACTTGGGCAGTACTTC. It specifies CASSLYTRDVGLGQYF.

The genes are TRBV9 and TRBJ1-2; 9 bases match TRBD1. This CDR3 contains 15 residues. V gave up 0 bases and J gave up 4 bases; unmatched junction bases: 4. Germline V gene lookup returns CDR1 SGDLS and CDR2 YYNGEE. The CDR3 loop reads CASSVVGQGSYGYTF. The CDR3 nucleotides read TGTGCCAGCAGCGTAGTGGGACAGGGTTCCTATGGCTACACCTTC. Full variable domain (rest looked up from reference TRBV9 and TRBJ1-2): DSGVTQTPKHLITATGQRVTLRCSPRSGDLSVYWYQQSLDQGLQFLIQYYNGEERAKGNILERFSAQQFPDLHSELNLSSLELGDSALYFCASSVVGQGSYGYTFGSGTRLTVV.

The CDR3: CASSPRGGAPDTQYF. The CDR3 region has the DNA TGTGCCAGCAGCCCTCGGGGGGGGGCCCCAGATACGCAGTATTTT. The V and J genes are TRBV9 and TRBJ2-3; TRBD2 matches 8 bases. Trimming at V came to 4 bases and at J to 4 bases, leaving 8 bases not matched to a gene. The CDR3 runs to 15 residues. In germline, CDR1 is SGDLS, CDR2 YYNGEE.

The CDR3 DNA reads TGTGCCAGCAGCCCGGGACTAAGCTCCTACAATGAGCAGTTCTTC. Residues: CASSPGLSSYNEQFF. The rearrangement uses TRBV28 and TRBJ2-1; 7 bases are a match to TRBD2. The CDR3 has 15 residues. J was trimmed by 0 bases and V by 6 bases; bases with no gene match: 5. CDR1 is MDHEN, CDR2 SYDVKM, per germline.

This clone was detected a few times. The gene calls are TRBV6-1 and TRBJ1-5; TRBD1 might be the D (5 bases). V lost 5 bases and J lost 8, with 10 bases in between. The CDR3 has 12 residues. CDR1 is MNHNS, CDR2 SASEGT, per germline. The CDR3 nucleotides read TGTGCCAGCAGTAAGGGGTGGGAGCCCCAGCATTTT. Translating it yields CASSKGWEPQHF.

The chain combines TRBV6-5 with TRBJ2-2, with no clear D. Germline CDR1 is MNHEY and CDR2 is SVGAGI. This CDR3 region has 15 residues. V was cut by 7 bases and J by 1 base, with 13 bases left in between. CDR3 region: CASIASGRNTGELFF. CDR3 sequence (DNA): TGTGCCAGCATCGCCTCAGGAAGGAACACCGGGGAGCTGTTTTTT.

This chain joins TRBV7-8 and TRBJ2-7; unclear D gene. The length of the CDR3 is 13 residues. The V and J ends lost 5 bases and 4 bases respectively, with 12 bases between them. From germline, CDR1 is SGHVS and CDR2 FQNEAQ. In DNA, the CDR3 is TGTGCCAGCAGCCCTGGTGAACAGTACGAGCAGTACTTC. Protein sequence: CASSPGEQYEQYF.

V gene TRBV28 combines with J gene TRBJ1-2; 7 nucleotides match TRBD1. This CDR3 has 17 residues. V shed 4 bases and J 6 bases; nucleotides not matched to a gene: 17. Germline values: CDR1 MDHEN, CDR2 SYDVKM. The DNA for the CDR3 is TGTGCCAGCAGTTCCCCGCAACCGCTCACAGGGGACAATGGCTACACCTTC. Translating it yields CASSSPQPLTGDNGYTF.

J is TRBJ1-2 and V is TRBV28; D is ambiguous. The germline CDR1 and CDR2 sequences are MDHEN and SYDVKM. The germline V and J ends were trimmed by 6 bases and 7 bases, with 12 bases remaining between them. The CDR3 contains 12 residues. The CDR3 DNA sequence: TGTGCCAGCAGACTCTCGGCAGGTGGCTACACCTTC. This sequence encodes CASRLSAGGYTF.